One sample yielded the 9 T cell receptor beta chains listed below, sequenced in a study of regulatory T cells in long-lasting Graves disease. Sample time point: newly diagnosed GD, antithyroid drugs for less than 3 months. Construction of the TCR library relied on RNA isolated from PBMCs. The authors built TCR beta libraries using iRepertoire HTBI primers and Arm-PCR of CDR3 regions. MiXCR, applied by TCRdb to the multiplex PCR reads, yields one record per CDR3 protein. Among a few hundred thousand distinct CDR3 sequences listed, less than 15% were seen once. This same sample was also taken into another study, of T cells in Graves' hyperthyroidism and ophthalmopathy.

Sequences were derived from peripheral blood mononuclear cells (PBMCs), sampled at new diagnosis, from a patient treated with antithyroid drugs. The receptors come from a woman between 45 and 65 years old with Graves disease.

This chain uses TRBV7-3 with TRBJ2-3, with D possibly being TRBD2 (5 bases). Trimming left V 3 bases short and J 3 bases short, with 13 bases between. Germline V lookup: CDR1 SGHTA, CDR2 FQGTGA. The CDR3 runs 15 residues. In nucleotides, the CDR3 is TGTGCCAGCAGCTTGGGGAACGGGAAAACAGATACGCAGTATTTT. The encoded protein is CASSLGNGKTDTQYF. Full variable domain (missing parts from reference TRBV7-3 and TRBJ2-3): GAGVSQTPSNKVTEKGKYVELRCDPISGHTALYWYRQSLGQGPEFLIYFQGTGAADDSGLPNDRFFAVRPEGSVSTLKIQRTERGDSAVYLCASSLGNGKTDTQYFGPGTRLTVL.

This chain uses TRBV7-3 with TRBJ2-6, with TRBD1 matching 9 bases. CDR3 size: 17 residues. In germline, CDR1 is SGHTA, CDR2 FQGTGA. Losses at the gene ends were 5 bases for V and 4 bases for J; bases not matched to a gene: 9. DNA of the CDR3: TGTGCCAGCAGCCAGAACCAGGGGACAGGGGGGGCCAACGTCCTGACTTTC. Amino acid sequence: CASSQNQGTGGANVLTF. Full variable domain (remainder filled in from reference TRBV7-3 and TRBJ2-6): GAGVSQTPSNKVTEKGKYVELRCDPISGHTALYWYRQSLGQGPEFLIYFQGTGAADDSGLPNDRFFAVRPEGSVSTLKIQRTERGDSAVYLCASSQNQGTGGANVLTFGAGSRLTVL.

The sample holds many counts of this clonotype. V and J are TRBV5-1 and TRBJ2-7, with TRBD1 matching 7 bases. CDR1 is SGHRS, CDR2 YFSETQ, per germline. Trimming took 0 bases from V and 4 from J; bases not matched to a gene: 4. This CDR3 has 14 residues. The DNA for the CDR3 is TGCGCCAGCAGCTTGGAGGGACAGATGTACGAGCAGTACTTC. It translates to CASSLEGQMYEQYF.

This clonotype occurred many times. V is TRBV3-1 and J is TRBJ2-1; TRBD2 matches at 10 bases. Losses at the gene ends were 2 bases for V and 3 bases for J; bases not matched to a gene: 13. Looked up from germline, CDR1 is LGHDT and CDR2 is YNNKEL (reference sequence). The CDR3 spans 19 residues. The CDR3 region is CASSQYILAGHSNYNEQFF. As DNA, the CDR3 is TGTGCCAGCAGCCAATATATACTAGCGGGGCACAGTAACTACAATGAGCAGTTCTTC.

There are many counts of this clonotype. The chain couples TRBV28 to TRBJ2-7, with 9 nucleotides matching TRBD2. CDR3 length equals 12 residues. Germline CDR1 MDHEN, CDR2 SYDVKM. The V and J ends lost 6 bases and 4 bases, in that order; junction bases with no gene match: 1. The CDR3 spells CASRRGGYEQYF. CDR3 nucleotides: TGTGCCAGCAGGCGGGGGGGGTACGAGCAGTACTTC.

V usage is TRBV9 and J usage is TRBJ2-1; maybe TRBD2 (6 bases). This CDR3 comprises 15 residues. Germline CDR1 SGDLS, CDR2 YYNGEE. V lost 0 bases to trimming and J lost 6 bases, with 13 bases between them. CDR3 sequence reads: CASSVDRELGNEQFF. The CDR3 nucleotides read TGTGCCAGCAGCGTAGATCGGGAGTTGGGCAATGAGCAGTTCTTC.

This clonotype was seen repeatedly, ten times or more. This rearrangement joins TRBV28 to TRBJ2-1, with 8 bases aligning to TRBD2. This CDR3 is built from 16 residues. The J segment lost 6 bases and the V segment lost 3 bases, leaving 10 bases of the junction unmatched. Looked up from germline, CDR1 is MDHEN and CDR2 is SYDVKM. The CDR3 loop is CASSFVGMAGGNEQFF. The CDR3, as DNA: TGTGCCAGCAGTTTTGTTGGGATGGCGGGAGGCAATGAGCAGTTCTTC.

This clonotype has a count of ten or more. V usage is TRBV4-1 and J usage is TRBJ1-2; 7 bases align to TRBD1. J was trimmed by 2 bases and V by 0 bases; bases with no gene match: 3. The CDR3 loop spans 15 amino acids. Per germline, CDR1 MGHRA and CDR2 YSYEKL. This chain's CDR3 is CASSQDDRENYGYTF. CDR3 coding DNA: TGCGCCAGCAGCCAAGACGACAGGGAAAACTATGGCTACACCTTC.

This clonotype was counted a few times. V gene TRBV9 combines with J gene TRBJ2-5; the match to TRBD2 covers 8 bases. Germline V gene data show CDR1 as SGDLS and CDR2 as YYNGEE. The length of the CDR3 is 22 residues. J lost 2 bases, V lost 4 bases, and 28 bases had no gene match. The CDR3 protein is CASSLTTWGGGASGSRQETQYF. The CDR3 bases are TGTGCCAGCAGCCTCACCACATGGGGAGGGGGGGCCAGCGGGAGTCGGCAAGAGACCCAGTACTTC.